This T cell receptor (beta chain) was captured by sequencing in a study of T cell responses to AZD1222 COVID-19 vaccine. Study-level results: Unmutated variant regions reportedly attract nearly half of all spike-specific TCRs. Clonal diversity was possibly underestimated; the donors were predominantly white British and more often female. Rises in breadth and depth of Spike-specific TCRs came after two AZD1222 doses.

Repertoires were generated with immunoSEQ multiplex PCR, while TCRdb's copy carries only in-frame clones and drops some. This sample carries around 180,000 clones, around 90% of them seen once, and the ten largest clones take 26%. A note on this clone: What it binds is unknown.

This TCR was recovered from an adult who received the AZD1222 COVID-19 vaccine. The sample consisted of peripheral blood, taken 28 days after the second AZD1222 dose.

CDR3 bases: TGCGCCAGCCAGTTACGAGCGGGAAGCACAGATACGCAGTATTTT. It is translated as CASQLRAGSTDTQYF. The rearrangement links TRBV5-1 to TRBJ2-3; 7 bases agree with TRBD2. Germline loops: CDR1 SGHRS, CDR2 YFSETQ. The V and J ends lost 7 bases and 0 bases, in that order; junction bases with no gene match: 8. The CDR3 totals 15 residues. Combining the CDR3 with reference TRBV5-1 and TRBJ2-3 gives the whole variable domain KAGVTQTPRYLIKTRGQQVTLSCSPISGHRSVSWYQQTPGQGLQFLFEYFSETQRNKGNFPGRFSGRQFSNSRSEMNVSTLELGDSALYLCASQLRAGSTDTQYFGPGTRLTVL.